The following is a TCR beta chain sequence with its context. Its antigen is as yet unknown. A junction end diverges from the germline sequence, so it may reflect a read error. The data originate from a study of tumor and adjacent non-tumor tissue in lung cancer. Germline loops: CDR1 SGHRS, CDR2 YFSETQ. This CDR3 is 15 amino acids long. Study-wide results and caveats: TCR diversity was significantly greater in tumor than normal lung tissue.

The library came from three nested PCR rounds adapted from ARM-PCR protocols. TCRdb itself ran the multiplex PCR reads through MiXCR, one entry per CDR3 protein. The table includes about 200,000 distinct CDR3 sequences, about two thirds detected once. This sample's RNA came from whole unsorted tissue. The receptor's source is a man in his 60s with non-small cell lung cancer. The material sequenced was lung tumor tissue. This chain connects TRBV5-1 to TRBJ2-3, with TRBD1 matching over 8 bases. The CDR3, as DNA: TGCGCCAGCAGCCCCTCCGGGACAGGTCTGGATACACAGTATTTT. Amino acid sequence: CASSPSGTGLDTQYF.